The rows below give T cell receptor beta chains drawn from one sample of a study of CD8 T cells in Susac syndrome. One entry per CDR3 protein, called by TCRdb with MiXCR from the immunoSEQ multiplex PCR reads. The table shows more than 70,000 distinct CDR3 sequences, with roughly 93% occurring only once. The material sequenced was CD8+ T cells from PBMCs. The source of these receptors is a human donor in good health. CDR3s include the opening cysteine and the closing phenylalanine or tryptophan. A D gene is named only where the DNA matches it firmly. The listing skips clone size in some rows; elsewhere it reads once, few, many or a size class.

CDR3 protein | CDR3 DNA | J gene | V gene | D gene | clone size
CASSNRDNSPLHF | TGTGCCAGCAGCAACAGGGATAATTCACCCCTCCACTTT | TRBJ1-6 | TRBV6-6 | - | -
CASSYSTSYNEQFF | TGTGCCAGCAGCTACAGTACTAGCTACAATGAGCAGTTCTTC | TRBJ2-1 | TRBV7-9 | - | once
CASSNTGLAGDEQYF | TGTGCCAGCAGCAATACGGGACTAGCGGGGGACGAGCAGTACTTC | TRBJ2-7 | TRBV9 | TRBD2 | -
CASSLARGYQETQYF | TGTGCCAGCAGCTTAGCCAGGGGGTACCAAGAGACCCAGTACTTC | TRBJ2-5 | TRBV7-9 | TRBD1 | once
CASSEEGAVITDTQYF | TGTGCCAGCAGTGAAGAGGGGGCCGTTATCACAGATACGCAGTATTTT | TRBJ2-3 | TRBV2 | TRBD1 | -
CASSSDLSSDRGHYEQYF | TGTGCCAGCAGCTCCGATTTAAGTAGCGACAGGGGGCACTACGAGCAGTACTTC | TRBJ2-7 | TRBV7-9 | TRBD1 | once
CASSLKTGGSEKLFF | TGTGCCAGCAGCCTTAAGACAGGGGGAAGTGAAAAACTGTTTTTT | TRBJ1-4 | TRBV6-6 | TRBD1 | -
CASTPSSHYGYTF | TGTGCCAGCACCCCGAGCAGCCACTATGGCTACACCTTC | TRBJ1-2 | TRBV9 | - | -
CAWTGNMNTEAFF | TGTGCCTGGACGGGGAACATGAACACTGAAGCTTTCTTT | TRBJ1-1 | TRBV30 | - | -
CASNDSPGLAGWEQFF | TGTGCCAGCAATGACTCCCCTGGACTAGCGGGGTGGGAGCAGTTCTTC | TRBJ2-1 | TRBV12-3/TRBV12-4 | TRBD2 | -
CASSTGNTRPRTCNSPLHF | TGTGCCAGCAGCACCGGAAACACACGACCGAGGACGTGTAATTCACCCCTCCACTTT | TRBJ1-6 | TRBV21-1 | - | -
CASSQDGTGAYEQYF | TGTGCCAGCAGCCAAGATGGGACAGGGGCCTACGAGCAGTACTTC | TRBJ2-7 | TRBV4-2 | TRBD1 | -
CAWSAGTSGRGETQYF | TGTGCCTGGAGTGCAGGGACTAGCGGGCGGGGAGAGACCCAGTACTTC | TRBJ2-5 | TRBV30 | TRBD2 | -
CAWKGQGGNQPQHF | TGTGCCTGGAAAGGGCAGGGAGGCAATCAGCCCCAGCATTTT | TRBJ1-5 | TRBV30 | - | -
CASSLDGANTF | TGCGCCAGCAGCTTGGACGGAGCTAACACCTTC | TRBJ1-2 | TRBV5-1 | - | -
CASSQPTGGGETQYF | TGTGCCAGCAGCCAGCCAACTGGAGGGGGAGAGACCCAGTACTTC | TRBJ2-5 | TRBV7-2 | - | -
CASSWRGQINYGYTF | TGTGCCAGCAGCTGGAGGGGTCAAATAAACTATGGCTACACCTTC | TRBJ1-2 | TRBV11-2 | - | -
CASSFPSEGRSYNEQFF | TGTGCCAGCAGCTTTCCAAGTGAAGGTCGCTCCTACAATGAGCAGTTCTTC | TRBJ2-1 | TRBV5-6 | - | once
CATQWGQGLYEQYF | TGTGCCACCCAATGGGGACAGGGGCTCTACGAGCAGTACTTC | TRBJ2-7 | TRBV6-5 | TRBD1 | few
CASSNLKLAFYEQYF | TGTGCCAGCAGCAATTTAAAGCTGGCCTTCTACGAGCAGTACTTC | TRBJ2-7 | TRBV7-9 | - | few
CASSPAEGANVLTF | TGTGCCAGCAGCCCCGCTGAGGGGGCCAACGTCCTGACTTTC | TRBJ2-6 | TRBV5-4 | - | -
CSVEHHSGPGGANVLTF | TGCAGCGTTGAACACCACTCGGGCCCGGGGGGGGCCAACGTCCTGACTTTC | TRBJ2-6 | TRBV29-1 | - | -
CASSDPGGDPNTQYF | TGTGCCAGCAGCGATCCGGGGGGGGATCCAAATACGCAGTATTTT | TRBJ2-3 | TRBV9 | TRBD2 | -
CASSRYPGLARETQYF | TGTGCCAGCAGCCGATATCCAGGACTAGCCCGAGAGACCCAGTACTTC | TRBJ2-5 | TRBV21-1 | - | -
CASSPGLGYQETQYF | TGTGCCAGTAGTCCGGGACTAGGGTACCAAGAGACCCAGTACTTC | TRBJ2-5 | TRBV19 | TRBD2 | -
CASSLGVLGTDTQYF | TGTGCCAGTAGCCTCGGAGTATTGGGCACAGATACGCAGTATTTT | TRBJ2-3 | TRBV19 | - | -
CASLEDTGELFF | TGTGCCAGCCTTGAGGACACCGGGGAGCTGTTTTTT | TRBJ2-2 | TRBV25-1 | - | -
CASSSFTSGSAGEQYF | TGCGCCAGCAGTTCTTTTACTAGCGGGTCGGCAGGCGAGCAGTACTTC | TRBJ2-7 | TRBV5-1 | TRBD2 | -
CATTGGGGELFF | TGTGCCACAACAGGGGGCGGCGGGGAGCTGTTTTTT | TRBJ2-2 | TRBV5-6 | TRBD1 | -
CASSELGQGGEKLFF | TGTGCCAGCAGTGAATTGGGACAGGGAGGCGAAAAACTGTTTTTT | TRBJ1-4 | TRBV2 | TRBD1 | -
CSVETGAKAFF | TGCAGCGTTGAGACAGGGGCAAAAGCTTTCTTT | TRBJ1-1 | TRBV29-1 | TRBD1 | -
CASSPSGTGFSPLHF | TGTGCCAGCAGCCCCAGCGGGACAGGGTTTTCACCCCTCCACTTT | TRBJ1-6 | TRBV9 | TRBD1 | -
CASSLEGGGPDTQYF | TGTGCCAGCAGCTTAGAAGGTGGAGGGCCAGATACGCAGTATTTT | TRBJ2-3 | TRBV11-2 | - | few
CASSPLHPLQGGNQPQHF | TGTGCCAGCAGTCCTCTCCACCCTTTACAGGGAGGCAATCAGCCCCAGCATTTT | TRBJ1-5 | TRBV27 | - | -
CASSPEVGLGDSPLHF | TGTGCCAGCAGCCCTGAGGTTGGACTAGGGGATTCACCCCTCCACTTT | TRBJ1-6 | TRBV5-4 | - | -
CASSIRQNTGELFF | TGTGCCAGTAGTATTAGACAGAACACCGGGGAGCTGTTTTTT | TRBJ2-2 | TRBV19 | - | -
CASLVVRGRIYEQYF | TGTGCCAGCCTCGTCGTACGGGGCAGAATTTACGAGCAGTACTTC | TRBJ2-7 | TRBV6-6 | - | -
CASSRDRGSEQYF | TGTGCCAGCAGTCGGGACAGGGGATCCGAGCAGTACTTC | TRBJ2-7 | TRBV16 | TRBD1 | -
CASSFVTVTNSPLHF | TGTGCCAGCAGTTTCGTAACAGTTACTAATTCACCCCTCCACTTT | TRBJ1-6 | TRBV27 | - | -
CASGSGLSLEKLFF | TGTGCTAGTGGTTCAGGGTTATCCCTTGAAAAACTGTTTTTT | TRBJ1-4 | TRBV12-5 | - | once
CASSSTVDTQYF | TGTGCCAGCAGCTCCACGGTGGATACGCAGTATTTT | TRBJ2-3 | TRBV5-4 | - | once
CASSHQEGYTEAFF | TGTGCCAGCAGCCACCAGGAGGGCTACACTGAAGCTTTCTTT | TRBJ1-1 | TRBV6-6 | - | -
CATSSSANGGPQYF | TGTGCCACCAGCAGTTCTGCCAACGGGGGCCCCCAGTACTTC | TRBJ2-5 | TRBV15 | - | -
CASRDDRVYGYTF | TGTGCCAGCAGGGACGACAGGGTCTATGGCTACACCTTC | TRBJ1-2 | TRBV2 | TRBD1 | -
CASSFGRGFGEQYF | TGTGCCAGCAGCTTCGGTCGGGGGTTTGGCGAGCAGTACTTC | TRBJ2-7 | TRBV5-6 | - | -
CSVERMDGTDTQYF | TGCAGCGTGGAACGTATGGACGGCACAGATACGCAGTATTTT | TRBJ2-3 | TRBV29-1 | - | -
CASSTSGDTQYF | TGTGCCAGCAGTACTAGCGGAGATACGCAGTATTTT | TRBJ2-3 | TRBV6-5 | TRBD2 | -
CASSIDLAGRLTADTQYF | TGTGCCAGTAGTATAGATCTAGCGGGGAGACTTACGGCAGATACGCAGTATTTT | TRBJ2-3 | TRBV19 | TRBD2 | -
CASSSRHWNTEAFF | TGTGCCAGCAGCTCCCGACATTGGAACACTGAAGCTTTCTTT | TRBJ1-1 | TRBV5-8 | - | -
CATSRGQGAGETQYF | TGTGCCACCAGCAGGGGACAGGGGGCCGGAGAGACCCAGTACTTC | TRBJ2-5 | TRBV15 | TRBD1 | once
CASSYTGGENGYGYTF | TGTGCCAGCAGCTACACTGGTGGGGAGAATGGCTATGGCTACACCTTC | TRBJ1-2 | TRBV7-3 | - | once